This T cell receptor beta chain appears in the sequencing data of a study of blood T cell repertoires in COVID-19. Study-wide background: Material from acute and convalescent COVID-19 was sourced from the United States, Italy and Spain. T cells, B-cell-depleted T cells, or PBMCs supplied cDNA or gDNA.

This clone was seen just once. The CDR3 consists of 12 residues. V was cut by 2 bases and J by 7 bases, with 8 bases left in between. Germline V gene data show CDR1 as MDHEN and CDR2 as SYDVKM. Original processing methods: Reference gene primers were amplified, and this amplification served to estimate nucleated cell counts. Only in-frame clones appear in the TCRdb table, and some are missing; sequencing was by immunoSEQ multiplex PCR. That table is the source of V, J and clone size, and D and trimming were worked out from the DNA. This table has approximately 220,000 clones, approximately 81% appearing once.

The chain carries TRBV28 and TRBJ1-2, with unresolved D. Sequencing input: peripheral blood. The source is a man in his forties or fifties who had recovered from COVID-19. The CDR3 DNA reads TGTGCCAGCAGTTTAGATCGGGGTGGCTACACCTTC. This encodes CASSLDRGGYTF.